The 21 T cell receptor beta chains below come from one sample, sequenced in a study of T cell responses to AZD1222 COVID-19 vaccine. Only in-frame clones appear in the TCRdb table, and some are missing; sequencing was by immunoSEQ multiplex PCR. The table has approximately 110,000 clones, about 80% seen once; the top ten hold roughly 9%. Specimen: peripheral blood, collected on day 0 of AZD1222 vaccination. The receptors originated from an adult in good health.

The CDR3 nucleotides read TGTGCCAGCAGTGAATTAACTAACTCCTACAATGAGCAGTTCTTC. This sequence encodes CASSELTNSYNEQFF. J is TRBJ2-1 and V is TRBV25-1; no firm D call. CDR3 size: 15 residues. Per the germline V gene, CDR1 is MGHDK and CDR2 is SYGVNS. V lost 1 base, J lost 0 bases, and 7 bases lay in between.

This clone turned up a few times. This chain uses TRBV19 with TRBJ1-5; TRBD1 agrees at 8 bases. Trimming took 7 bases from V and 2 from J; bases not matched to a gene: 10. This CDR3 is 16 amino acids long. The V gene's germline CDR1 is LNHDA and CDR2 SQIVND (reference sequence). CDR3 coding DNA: TGTGCCAGTAAAAACCAGGGGGCGCGGGGCAATCAGCCCCAGCATTTT. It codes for CASKNQGARGNQPQHF. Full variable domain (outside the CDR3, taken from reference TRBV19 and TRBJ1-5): DGGITQSPKYLFRKEGQNVTLSCEQNLNHDAMYWYRQDPGQGLRLIYYSQIVNDFQKGDIAEGYSVSREKKESFPLTVTSAQKNPTAFYLCASKNQGARGNQPQHFGDGTRLSIL.

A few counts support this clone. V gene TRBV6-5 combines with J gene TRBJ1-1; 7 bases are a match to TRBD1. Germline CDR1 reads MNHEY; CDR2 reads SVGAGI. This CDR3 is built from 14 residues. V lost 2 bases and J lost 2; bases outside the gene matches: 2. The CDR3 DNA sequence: TGTGCCAGCAGTTACGGGACAGCTAACACTGAAGCTTTCTTT. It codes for CASSYGTANTEAFF.

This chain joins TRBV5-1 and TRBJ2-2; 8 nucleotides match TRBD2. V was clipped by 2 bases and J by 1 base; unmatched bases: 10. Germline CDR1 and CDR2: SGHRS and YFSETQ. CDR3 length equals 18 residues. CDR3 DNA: TGCGCCAGCAGCTTAACCTCACTAGCGGCTTTGAACACCGGGGAGCTGTTTTTT. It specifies CASSLTSLAALNTGELFF.

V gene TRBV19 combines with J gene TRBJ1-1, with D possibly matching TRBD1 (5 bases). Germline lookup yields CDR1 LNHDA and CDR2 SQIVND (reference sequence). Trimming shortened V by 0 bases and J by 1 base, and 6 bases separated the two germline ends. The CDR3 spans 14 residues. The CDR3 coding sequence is TGTGCCAGTAGTATAGAAGGACAGAACACTGAAGCTTTCTTT. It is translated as CASSIEGQNTEAFF.

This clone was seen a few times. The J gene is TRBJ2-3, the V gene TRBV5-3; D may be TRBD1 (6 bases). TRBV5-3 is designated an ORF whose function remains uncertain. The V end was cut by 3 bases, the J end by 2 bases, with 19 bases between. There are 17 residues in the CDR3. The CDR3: CARSWGRGRYSTDTQYF. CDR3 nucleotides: TGTGCCAGAAGCTGGGGCAGGGGTAGATACTCCACAGATACGCAGTATTTT.

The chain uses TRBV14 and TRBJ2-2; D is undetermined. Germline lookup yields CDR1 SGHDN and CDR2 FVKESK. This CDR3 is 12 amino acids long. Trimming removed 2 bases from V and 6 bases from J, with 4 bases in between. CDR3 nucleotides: TGTGCCAGCAGCCAATTCCCCGGGGAGCTGTTTTTT. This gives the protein CASSQFPGELFF. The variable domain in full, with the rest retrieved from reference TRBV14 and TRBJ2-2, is EAGVTQFPSHSVIEKGQTVTLRCDPISGHDNLYWYRRVMGKEIKFLLHFVKESKQDESGMPNNRFLAERTGGTYSTLKVQPAELEDSGVYFCASSQFPGELFFGEGSRLTVL.

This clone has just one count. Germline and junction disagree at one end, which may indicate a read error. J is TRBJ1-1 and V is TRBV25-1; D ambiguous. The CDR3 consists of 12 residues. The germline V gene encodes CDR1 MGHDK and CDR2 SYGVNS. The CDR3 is CASSRQNTEAFF. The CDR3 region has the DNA TGTGCAAGCAGTCGGCAGAACACTGAAGCTTTCTTT.

The CDR3 spells CASSPGTVTSGIRFF. The CDR3 region has the DNA TGCGCCAGCAGCCCCGGGACCGTAACTAGCGGAATTCGGTTCTTC. This chain uses TRBV5-1 with TRBJ2-1, with 8 positions matching TRBD2. CDR3 length: 15 amino acids. The germline V gene encodes CDR1 SGHRS and CDR2 YFSETQ. After removal of 4 bases from V and 15 bases from J, the junction contained 18 bases not matched to a gene.

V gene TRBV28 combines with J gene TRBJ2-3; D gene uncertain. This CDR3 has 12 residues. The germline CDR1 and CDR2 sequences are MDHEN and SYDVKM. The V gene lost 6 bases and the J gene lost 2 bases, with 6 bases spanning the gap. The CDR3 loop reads CASSGATDTQYF. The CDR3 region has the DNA TGTGCCAGCAGCGGCGCCACAGATACGCAGTATTTT.

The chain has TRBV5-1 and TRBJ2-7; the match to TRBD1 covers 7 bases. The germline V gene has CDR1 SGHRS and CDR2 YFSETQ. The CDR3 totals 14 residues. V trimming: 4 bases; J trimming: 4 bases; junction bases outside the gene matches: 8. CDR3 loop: CASSGITGEYEQYF. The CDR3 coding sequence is TGCGCCAGCAGCGGGATAACAGGGGAGTACGAGCAGTACTTC.

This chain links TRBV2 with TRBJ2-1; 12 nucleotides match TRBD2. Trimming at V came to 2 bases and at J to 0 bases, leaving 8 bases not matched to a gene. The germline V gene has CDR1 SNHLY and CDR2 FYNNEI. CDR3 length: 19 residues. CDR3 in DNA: TGTGCCAGCAGTGAACTGGGACTAGCGGGCCTAGTCTCCTACAATGAGCAGTTCTTC. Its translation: CASSELGLAGLVSYNEQFF.

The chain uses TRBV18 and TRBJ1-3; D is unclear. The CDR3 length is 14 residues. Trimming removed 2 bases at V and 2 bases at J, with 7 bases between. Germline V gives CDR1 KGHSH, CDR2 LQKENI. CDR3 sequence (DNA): TGTGCCAGCTCACCAACGGAAGCTGGAAACACCATATATTTT. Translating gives CASSPTEAGNTIYF.

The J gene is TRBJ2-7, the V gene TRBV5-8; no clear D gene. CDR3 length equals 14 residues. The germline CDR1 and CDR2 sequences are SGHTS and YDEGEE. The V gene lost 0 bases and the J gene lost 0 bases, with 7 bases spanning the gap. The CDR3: CASSLGSASYEQYF. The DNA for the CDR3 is TGTGCCAGCAGCTTGGGATCCGCCTCCTACGAGCAGTACTTC.

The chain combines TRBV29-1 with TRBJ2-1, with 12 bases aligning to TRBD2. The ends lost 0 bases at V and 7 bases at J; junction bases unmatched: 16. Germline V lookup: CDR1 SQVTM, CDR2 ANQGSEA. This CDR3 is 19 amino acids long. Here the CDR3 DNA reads TGCAGCGTTGAAGAGGGGCGGACTAGCGGGGCCTATAAAGATAATGAGCAGTTCTTC. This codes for CSVEEGRTSGAYKDNEQFF.

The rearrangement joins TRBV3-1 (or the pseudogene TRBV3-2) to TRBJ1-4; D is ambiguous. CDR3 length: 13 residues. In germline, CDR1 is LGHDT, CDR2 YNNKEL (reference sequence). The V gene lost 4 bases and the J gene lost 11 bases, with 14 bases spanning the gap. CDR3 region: CASSLHNGVKLFF. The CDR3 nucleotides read TGTGCCAGCAGCCTTCACAACGGCGTTAAACTGTTTTTT.

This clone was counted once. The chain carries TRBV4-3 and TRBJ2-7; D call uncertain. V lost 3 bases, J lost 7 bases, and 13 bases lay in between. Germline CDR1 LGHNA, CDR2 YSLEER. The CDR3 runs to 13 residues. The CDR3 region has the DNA TGCGCCAGCAGCCACCAGGTAAAAGAGGAGCAGTACTTC. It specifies CASSHQVKEEQYF.

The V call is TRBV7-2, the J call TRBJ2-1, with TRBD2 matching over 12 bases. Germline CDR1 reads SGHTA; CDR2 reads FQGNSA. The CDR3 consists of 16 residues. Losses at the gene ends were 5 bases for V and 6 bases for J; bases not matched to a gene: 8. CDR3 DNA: TGTGCCAGCAGCCAAAGACTAGCGGGGGAGAGCAATGAGCAGTTCTTC. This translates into CASSQRLAGESNEQFF.

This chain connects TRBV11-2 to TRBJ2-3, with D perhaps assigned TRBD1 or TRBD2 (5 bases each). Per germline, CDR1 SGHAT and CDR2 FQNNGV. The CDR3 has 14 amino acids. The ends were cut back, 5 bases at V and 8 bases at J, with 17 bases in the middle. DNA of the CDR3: TGTGCCAGCAGCCTGGTCGGCAGGGCGGGTACGCAGTATTTT. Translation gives CASSLVGRAGTQYF.

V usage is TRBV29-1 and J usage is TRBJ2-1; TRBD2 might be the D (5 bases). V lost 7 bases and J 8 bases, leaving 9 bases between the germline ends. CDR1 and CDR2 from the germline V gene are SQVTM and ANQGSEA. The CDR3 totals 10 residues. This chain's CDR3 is CSAASYEQFF. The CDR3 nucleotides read TGCAGCGCCGCTAGCTATGAGCAGTTCTTC.

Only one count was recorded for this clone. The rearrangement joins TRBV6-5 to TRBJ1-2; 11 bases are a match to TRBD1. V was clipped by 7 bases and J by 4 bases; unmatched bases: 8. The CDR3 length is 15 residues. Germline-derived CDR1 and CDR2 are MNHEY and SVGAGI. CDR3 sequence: CASTIGQGAIYGYTF. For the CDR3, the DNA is TGTGCCAGCACTATAGGACAGGGGGCGATCTATGGCTACACCTTC.